This T cell receptor beta chain came from a study of T-cell reconstitution after alpha-beta-depleted transplantation in children. Researchers prepared the TCRbeta library using unique molecular identifiers, the study reports. TCRdb called the PCR reads again in MiXCR, with one record for every CDR3 protein. The sample includes a few hundred thousand distinct CDR3 sequences, about a tenth seen only once; the top ten take about 2.3%. The CDR3 totals 13 residues. V was cut by 2 bases and J by 6 bases, with 9 bases left in between. CDR1 LGHNA and CDR2 YSLEER come from the germline V gene. This specimen consisted of PBMCs from the stem cell graft donor, obtained from the stem cell graft. This chain connects TRBV4-3 to TRBJ2-3; D gene unclear. The sequence was collected from a human donor who donated a stem cell graft to a child with acute lymphoblastic leukemia. This CDR3 is CASSQRYSDTQYF. The CDR3 DNA sequence: TGCGCCAGCAGCCAACGTTACTCGGATACGCAGTATTTT.